The 9 T cell receptor beta chains below come from one sample, sequenced in a study of blood T cells in healthy people across ages. It was with a sample-barcoded 5' primer and a J-beta primer mix that a second PCR of about 6 to 12 cycles was run. TCRdb called the 5' RACE reads again in MiXCR, with one record for every CDR3 protein. The sample lists roughly 830,000 distinct CDR3 sequences; around 62% were seen once. The sequenced material came from blood. The receptors come from a man younger than 45 in good health.

This clonotype was detected a few times. The chain employs TRBV9 and TRBJ2-3; D is perhaps TRBD2 (5 bases). The CDR3 sequence is 14 residues long. The V end lost 3 bases, the J end lost 5 bases, and 13 bases lay between the germline ends. CDR1 and CDR2 (germline): SGDLS, YYNGEE. CDR3 in amino acids: CASSAGGVVDTQYF. The CDR3, as DNA: TGTGCCAGCAGCGCCGGAGGAGTTGTAGATACGCAGTATTTT.

This clonotype was counted only a few times. The rearrangement links TRBV29-1 to TRBJ1-4, with D perhaps matching TRBD1 (5 bases). Germline V gene sequence: CDR1 SQVTM, CDR2 ANQGSEA. Trimming stripped 3 bases from V and 7 bases from J, with 12 bases between. There are 13 residues in the CDR3. CDR3 in amino acids: CSVDGGESEKLFF. The CDR3 DNA reads as TGCAGCGTTGATGGAGGGGAGAGTGAAAAACTGTTTTTT.

This clonotype was found a few times. The rearrangement uses TRBV20-1 and TRBJ1-2, with TRBD1 matching 8 bases. This CDR3 contains 13 residues. J gave up 7 bases and V 6 bases, and 10 bases lay outside the gene matches. The germline V gene encodes CDR1 DFQATT and CDR2 SNEGSKA (reference sequence). CDR3: CSADVTGAGGYTF. CDR3 coding DNA: TGCAGTGCAGACGTGACAGGGGCTGGTGGCTACACCTTC.

The V call is TRBV4-3, the J call TRBJ2-7; 8 nucleotides match TRBD1. V lost 1 base, J lost 4 bases, and 3 bases stayed unmatched. The CDR3 loop spans 14 amino acids. Germline V gene lookup returns CDR1 LGHNA and CDR2 YSLEER. CDR3 amino acids: CASSQAGGEYEQYF. CDR3 nucleotide sequence: TGCGCCAGCAGCCAAGCAGGGGGCGAATACGAGCAGTACTTC.

In regard to this clonotype: The germline gene is not matched at one end of the junction; a read error may be the cause. The J gene is TRBJ1-2, the V gene TRBV12-3 or TRBV12-4; TRBD1 is a possible D gene (6 bases). This CDR3 comprises 12 residues. In nucleotides, the CDR3 is TGTGCCAGCAGTCGACAGGCCGATGGCCACACCTTC. Translated, it gives CASSRQADGHTF.

The chain uses TRBV29-1 and TRBJ2-7; unclear D gene. This CDR3 comprises 13 residues. V lost 5 bases to trimming and J lost 5 bases, with 16 bases between them. Germline assignment: CDR1 SQVTM and CDR2 ANQGSEA. Here the CDR3 DNA reads TGCAGCGTTTCGCCCCGAAGGACCAACGAGCAGTACTTC. Translating it yields CSVSPRRTNEQYF.

This chain links TRBV4-3 with TRBJ2-3; 9 bases match TRBD1. The junction had 6 bases not matched to a gene; V was cut back by 0 bases and J by 8 bases. CDR1 is LGHNA, CDR2 YSLEER, per germline. The CDR3 is 15 residues long. The CDR3 nucleotides are TGCGCCAGCAGCCAAGATTATACAGGGGGCGGTACGCAGTATTTT. It is translated as CASSQDYTGGGTQYF.

The rearrangement uses TRBV7-2 and TRBJ2-5; possibly TRBD1 for D (5 bases). V was cut by 5 bases and J by 5 bases, with 12 bases left in between. The CDR3 runs to 13 residues. Germline CDR1 reads SGHTA; CDR2 reads FQGNSA. In nucleotides, the CDR3 is TGTGCCAGCAGCCGCAGGGTTCAGGAGACCCAGTACTTC. Translation gives CASSRRVQETQYF.

The sample holds a few counts of this clonotype. This sequence joins TRBV2 and TRBJ1-6; D is perhaps TRBD1 (6 bases). V lost 7 bases and J 14 bases, leaving 9 bases between the germline ends. The germline V gene has CDR1 SNHLY and CDR2 FYNNEI. The CDR3 length is 10 residues. CDR3 DNA: TGTGCCAGCAAAAGGGACACCCTCCACTTT. Residues: CASKRDTLHF.